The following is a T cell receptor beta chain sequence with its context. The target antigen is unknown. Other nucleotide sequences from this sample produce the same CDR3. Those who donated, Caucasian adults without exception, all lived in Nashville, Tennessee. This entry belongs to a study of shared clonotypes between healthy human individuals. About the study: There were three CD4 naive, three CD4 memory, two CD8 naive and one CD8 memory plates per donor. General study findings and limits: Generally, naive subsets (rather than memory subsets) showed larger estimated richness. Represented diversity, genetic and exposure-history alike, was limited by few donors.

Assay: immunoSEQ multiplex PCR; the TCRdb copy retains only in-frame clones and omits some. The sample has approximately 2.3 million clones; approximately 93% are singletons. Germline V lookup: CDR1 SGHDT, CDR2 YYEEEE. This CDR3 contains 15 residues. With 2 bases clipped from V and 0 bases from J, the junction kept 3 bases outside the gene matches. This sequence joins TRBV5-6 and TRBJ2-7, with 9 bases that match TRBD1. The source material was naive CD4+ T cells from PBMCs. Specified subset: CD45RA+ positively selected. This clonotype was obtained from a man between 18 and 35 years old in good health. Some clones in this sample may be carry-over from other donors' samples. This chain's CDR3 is CASSFLGQGSYEQYF. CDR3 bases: TGTGCCAGCAGCTTCCTGGGACAGGGCTCCTACGAGCAGTACTTC. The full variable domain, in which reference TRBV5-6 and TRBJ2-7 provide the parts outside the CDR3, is DAGVTQSPTHLIKTRGQQVTLRCSPKSGHDTVSWYQQALGQGPQFIFQYYEEEERQRGNFPDRFSGHQFPNYSSELNVNALLLGDSALYLCASSFLGQGSYEQYFGPGTRLTVT.